The subject of this entry is one TCR beta chain. The target of this receptor is not known. No much larger clone exists at a distance of one base, and base qualities are not known. The sample comes from a study of blood T cell repertoires in COVID-19 (dated by TCRdb to about 2020). About the full investigation: Collaborator samples came from the United States, Italy and Spain and covered acute and convalescent phases of COVID-19. The dataset comprised deeply sampled blood TCRbeta repertoires from subjects exposed to, actively infected with, or recovered from COVID-19. HLA class I and class II types, where available, came from metadata supplied by the sample provider rather than from assay-based typing. Nearly every sample came with metadata listing a de-identified subject ID, COVID-19 status, age in years and sex. The samples were drawn from the first 160 participants of the ongoing ImmuneRACE study and from 1,200 or so subjects provided by 6 global collaborators. The repertoires were released in a freely available public database intended as a resource for research on the immune response to SARS-CoV-2. The prospective study material was composed of cDNA or gDNA derived from T cells, B-cell-depleted T cells, or PBMCs.

The full study reports these points: The amount of clinical and demographic metadata varied by source and participant and was provided uncurated.

In the prospective study, participants were about 18 to 100 years old, resided in about two dozen geographic areas of the United States, and were enrolled through a virtual design. To assign participants to cohorts, the prospective study relied on clinical history that participants themselves reported in a screening survey and a study questionnaire. Each participant in the prospective study had whole blood, serum and a nasopharyngeal or oropharyngeal swab collected by mobile phlebotomists. Over a roughly two-month period, participants in the prospective study had the option of providing additional blood draws and questionnaires. Prospective study blood samples were shipped either frozen or at room temperature before DNA extraction. CDR1 and CDR2 are read off the germline V gene as SGHVS and FQNEAQ. Including the terminal cysteine and phenylalanine, the CDR3 comprises 17 residues. Left in the record is the CDR3 DNA by itself, 51 bases read in frame from the first base. For this chain, trimming is 2 bases at the V end and 0 bases at the J end, and the number of junction bases without a gene match is 7.

TCRbeta CDR3 regions were amplified from genomic DNA using the immunoSEQ Assay, a bias-controlled multiplex PCR. For the original study's pipeline: The number of nucleated cells in each sample was estimated by amplification of reference gene primers within the assay. To quantify the absolute abundance of each unique TCRbeta CDR3 rearrangement, sequence reads were collapsed and filtered. For each sample, productive Simpson clonality was calculated by taking the square root of Simpson's diversity index across productive rearrangements. In its TCRdb copy, this immuneACCESS table keeps in-frame sequences only and misses some clones. Where compared with another copy, unresolved V genes explain less than half of these, and the others have no known cause. The V and J calls and clone size were taken over from that table, and D and trimming were inferred from the DNA. Present in this sample are approximately 250,000 clones, about 87% of which were seen just once. The ten largest clones represent roughly 1.2% of the sample.

Material for sequencing was PBMCs or T cells enriched from blood (not recorded which). The origin of this receptor is a woman aged 40-49 years with acute COVID-19. The rearrangement joined TRBV7-8 to TRBJ2-1; 7 bases in the junction line up with TRBD2. CDR3 region: CASSLLWRGSSYNEQFF. The nucleotides are TGTGCCAGCAGCTTATTATGGCGGGGGAGCTCCTACAATGAGCAGTTCTTC.